What follows is one T cell receptor (beta chain) and its context. Its antigen is as yet unknown. Generated by immunoSEQ multiplex PCR, the TCRdb table keeps only in-frame clones and is missing some. The profile shows around 16,000 clones, 85% of them singletons. The data are from a study of T cells in narcolepsy. Study summary: Healthy controls were enrolled alongside patients with narcolepsy type 1 or type 2.

The V gene's germline CDR1 is SGHTA and CDR2 FQGNSA. Trimming took off 6 bases at V and 6 bases at J, with 20 bases between the two ends. CDR3 size: 15 residues. The study's findings and limits: Healthy controls reportedly lacked the autoreactive clonotypes serially found in patients' blood. Autoreactive HCRT-specific and TRIB2-specific clonotypes were marked in same-patient CSF-versus-blood CD4+ comparisons. No autoreactive T cell clone sequences appeared in some memory CD4+ repertoires.

This sequence originates from a human donor in good health. The sample consisted of memory (CD45RA-) CD4+ T cells from blood. The chain links TRBV7-2 to TRBJ1-2; a weak D match, TRBD1 (5 bases). In DNA form, the CDR3 reads TGTGCCAGCAGTCAACCGGGGCGATCCTTACATGGCTACACCTTC. This encodes CASSQPGRSLHGYTF. The whole variable domain, remainder taken from reference TRBV7-2 and TRBJ1-2, is GAGVSQSPSNKVTEKGKDVELRCDPISGHTALYWYRQSLGQGLEFLIYFQGNSAPDKSGLPSDRFSAERTGGSVSTLTIQRTQQEDSAVYLCASSQPGRSLHGYTFGSGTRLTVV.